This T cell receptor (beta chain) emerged from a study of Tregs in tolerant kidney transplant recipients. General observations from the study: Validation in larger populations is needed because few patients were studied. Biological reproducibility was not directly addressed, but technical replication error appeared minimal.

Assay: immunoSEQ multiplex PCR; the TCRdb copy retains only in-frame clones and omits some. The table lists about 110,000 clones, nearly 90% of them singletons, with 0.3% to 0.4% in the top ten. For this clone: Antigen unknown.

Losses at the gene ends were 4 bases for V and 6 bases for J; bases not matched to a gene: 15. The CDR3 runs to 18 residues. CDR1 SGHDT and CDR2 YYEEEE come from the germline V gene. The material sequenced was CD4+ T cells from blood, taken before the transplant. The genes are TRBV5-6 and TRBJ2-3; 12 bases are a match to TRBD2. The sequence came from a human donor who received a combined kidney and bone marrow transplant. The CDR3, as DNA: TGTGCCAGCAGCGAAGCGGCCCCTAGCGGGAGGGATGGGGATACGCAGTATTTT. Amino acid sequence: CASSEAAPSGRDGDTQYF.